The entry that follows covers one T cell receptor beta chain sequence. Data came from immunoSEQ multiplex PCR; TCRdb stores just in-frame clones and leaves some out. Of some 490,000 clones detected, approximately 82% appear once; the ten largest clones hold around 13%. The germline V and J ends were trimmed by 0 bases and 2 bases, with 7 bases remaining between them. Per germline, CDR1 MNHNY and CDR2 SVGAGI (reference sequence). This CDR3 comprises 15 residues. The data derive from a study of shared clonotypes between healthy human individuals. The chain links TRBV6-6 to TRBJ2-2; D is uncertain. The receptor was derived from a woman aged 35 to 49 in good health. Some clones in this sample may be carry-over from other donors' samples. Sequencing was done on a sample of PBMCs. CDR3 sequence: CASSYSMRNTGELFF. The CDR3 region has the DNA TGTGCCAGCAGTTACTCGATGAGAAACACCGGGGAGCTGTTTTTT.